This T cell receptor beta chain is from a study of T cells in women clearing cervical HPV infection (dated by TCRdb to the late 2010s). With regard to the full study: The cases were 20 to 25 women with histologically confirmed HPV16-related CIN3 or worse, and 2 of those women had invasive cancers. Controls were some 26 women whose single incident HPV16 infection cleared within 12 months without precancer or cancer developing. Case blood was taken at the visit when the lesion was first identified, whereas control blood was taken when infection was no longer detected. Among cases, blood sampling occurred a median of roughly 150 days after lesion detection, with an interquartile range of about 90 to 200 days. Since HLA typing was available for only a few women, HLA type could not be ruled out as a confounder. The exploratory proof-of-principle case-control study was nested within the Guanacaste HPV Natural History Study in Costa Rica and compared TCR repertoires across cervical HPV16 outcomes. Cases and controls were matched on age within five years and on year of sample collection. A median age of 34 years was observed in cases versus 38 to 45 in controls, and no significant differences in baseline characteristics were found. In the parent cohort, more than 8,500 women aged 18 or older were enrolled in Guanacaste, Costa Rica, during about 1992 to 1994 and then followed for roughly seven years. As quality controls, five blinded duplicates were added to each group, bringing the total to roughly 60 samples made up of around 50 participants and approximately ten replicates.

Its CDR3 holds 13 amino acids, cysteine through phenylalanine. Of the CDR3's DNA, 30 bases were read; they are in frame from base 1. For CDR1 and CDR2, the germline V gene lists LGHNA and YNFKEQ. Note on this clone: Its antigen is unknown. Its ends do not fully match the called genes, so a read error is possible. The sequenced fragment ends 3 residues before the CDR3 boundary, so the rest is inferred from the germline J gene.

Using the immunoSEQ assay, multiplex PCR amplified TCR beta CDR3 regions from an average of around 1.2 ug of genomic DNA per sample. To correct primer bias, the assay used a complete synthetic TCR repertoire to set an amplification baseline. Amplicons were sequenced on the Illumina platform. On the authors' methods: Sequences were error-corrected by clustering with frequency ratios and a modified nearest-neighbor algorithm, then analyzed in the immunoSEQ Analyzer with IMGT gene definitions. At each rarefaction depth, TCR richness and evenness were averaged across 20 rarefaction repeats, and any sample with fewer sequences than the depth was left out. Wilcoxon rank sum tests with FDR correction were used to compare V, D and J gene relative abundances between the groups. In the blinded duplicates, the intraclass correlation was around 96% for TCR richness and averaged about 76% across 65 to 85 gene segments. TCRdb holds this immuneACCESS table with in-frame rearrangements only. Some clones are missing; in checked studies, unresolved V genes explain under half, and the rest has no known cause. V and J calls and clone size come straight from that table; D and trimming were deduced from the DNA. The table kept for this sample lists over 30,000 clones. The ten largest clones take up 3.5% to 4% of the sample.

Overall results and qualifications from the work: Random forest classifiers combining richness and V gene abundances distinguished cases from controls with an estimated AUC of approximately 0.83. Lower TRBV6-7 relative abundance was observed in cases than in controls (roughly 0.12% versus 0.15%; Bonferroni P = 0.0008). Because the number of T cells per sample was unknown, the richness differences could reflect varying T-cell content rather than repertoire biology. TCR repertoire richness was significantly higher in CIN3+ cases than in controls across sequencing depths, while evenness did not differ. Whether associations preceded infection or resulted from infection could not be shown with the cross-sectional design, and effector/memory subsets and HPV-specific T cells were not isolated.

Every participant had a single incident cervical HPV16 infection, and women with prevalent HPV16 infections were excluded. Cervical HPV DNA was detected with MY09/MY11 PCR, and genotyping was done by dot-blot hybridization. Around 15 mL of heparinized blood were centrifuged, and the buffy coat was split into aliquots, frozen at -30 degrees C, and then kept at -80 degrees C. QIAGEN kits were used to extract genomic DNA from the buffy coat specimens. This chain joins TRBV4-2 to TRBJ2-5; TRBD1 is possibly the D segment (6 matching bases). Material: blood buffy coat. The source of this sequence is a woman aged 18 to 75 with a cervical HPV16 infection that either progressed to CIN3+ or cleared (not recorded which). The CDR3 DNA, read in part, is TGCGCCAGCAGCCCATTCAGGGGAGAGACC. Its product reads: CASSPFRGET. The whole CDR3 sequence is CASSPFRGETQYF.